The present entry profiles one T cell receptor beta chain with its context. The data were obtained in a study of T cell clonotyping in hematopoietic cell transplantation. Germline trimming cut 4 bases from V and 2 bases from J; bases unmatched to any gene: 6. The CDR3 contains 16 residues. In germline, CDR1 is SGHTA, CDR2 FQGNSA. Method: immunoSEQ multiplex PCR; TCRdb's copy keeps in-frame clones and lacks some. The repertoire holds approximately 6,900 clones, with more than 70% as singletons. The chain recombines TRBV7-2 with TRBJ2-2; 8 bases agree with TRBD1. The specimen comprised PBMCs, sampled 100 days after allogeneic stem cell transplant. This clonotype originated in a male patient between 18 and 35 years old who had an allogeneic stem cell transplant from a related donor, so the T cells may come from the graft donor. Some clones in this sample may be carry-over from other donors' samples. DNA for the CDR3: TGTGCCAGCAGCTCATACGGACAGGGCAACACCGGGGAGCTGTTTTTT. It is translated as CASSSYGQGNTGELFF.